This is a list of T cell receptor beta chains from one sample in a study of T cell responses to AZD1222 COVID-19 vaccine. TCRdb's table, derived via immunoSEQ multiplex PCR, lists solely in-frame clones and lacks some. The data contain 70,000 to 95,000 clones, less than 95% of them singletons. Material: peripheral blood, obtained 28 days after the second AZD1222 dose. The receptors were gathered from an adult who received the AZD1222 COVID-19 vaccine. Each CDR3 is given with its conserved first and last residue. A D gene is named only where the DNA matches it firmly. Where a row states a size, it is once, few, many or the class of an expanded clone; other rows omit it.

CDR3aa	CDR3nt	abundance	j_gene	v_gene	d_gene
CASSLGGSGRAADTQYF	TGTGCCAGCAGCTTGGGGGGTAGCGGGAGGGCCGCAGATACGCAGTATTTT	NA	TRBJ2-3	TRBV5-4	TRBD2
CASSLRASEGYTF	TGCGCCAGCAGCCTGCGGGCTAGTGAGGGCTACACCTTC	once	TRBJ1-2	TRBV5-1	NA
CASSLVGINEKLFF	TGTGCCAGCAGTTTGGTGGGGATAAATGAAAAACTGTTTTTT	NA	TRBJ1-4	TRBV27	NA
CASTGRSEGTGELFF	TGCGCCAGCACGGGACGAAGCGAAGGCACCGGGGAGCTGTTTTTT	NA	TRBJ2-2	TRBV5-1	NA
CASSPGQGRNTIYF	TGTGCCAGCTCACCGGGACAGGGGCGGAACACCATATATTTT	NA	TRBJ1-3	TRBV18	TRBD1
CASSLATPEQYF	TGTGCCAGCAGCTTAGCGACCCCCGAGCAGTACTTC	NA	TRBJ2-7	TRBV7-2	NA
CASSLQGEQYF	TGTGCCAGCAGTTTACAGGGCGAGCAGTACTTC	NA	TRBJ2-7	TRBV28	NA
CASSGYPPYEQYF	TGTGCCAGCAGCGGGTATCCACCCTACGAGCAGTACTTC	once	TRBJ2-7	TRBV7-2	NA
CASSQDLGRLNTEAFF	TGTGCCAGCAGCCAAGATCTAGGCAGACTGAACACTGAAGCTTTCTTT	NA	TRBJ1-1	TRBV14	NA
CASSYSATTYEQYF	TGTGCCAGCAGTTACAGTGCTACTACCTACGAGCAGTACTTC	NA	TRBJ2-7	TRBV6-5	NA
CSAPGGVSYTF	TGCAGTGCTCCAGGGGGGGTTAGCTACACCTTC	NA	TRBJ1-2	TRBV20-1	TRBD1
CASEASGTDTQYF	TGTGCCTCGGAGGCTAGCGGGACCGATACGCAGTATTTT	NA	TRBJ2-3	TRBV25-1	TRBD2
CAWRATSAVRYF	TGTGCCTGGAGAGCCACTAGTGCTGTACGGTACTTC	few	TRBJ2-7	TRBV30	NA
CASSLRGAGELFF	TGTGCCAGCAGCTTAAGGGGGGCCGGGGAGCTGTTTTTT	NA	TRBJ2-2	TRBV5-4	NA
CASTGQGYSNQPQHF	TGTGCCAGCACCGGACAGGGATATAGCAATCAGCCCCAGCATTTT	NA	TRBJ1-5	TRBV6-5	TRBD1
CASSLAWVRGGSDTQYF	TGCGCCAGCAGCTTGGCCTGGGTCAGGGGCGGGTCGGATACGCAGTATTTT	NA	TRBJ2-3	TRBV5-1	NA
CASSLYPPGEKLFF	TGTGCCAGCAGTTTATATCCACCGGGAGAAAAACTGTTTTTT	once	TRBJ1-4	TRBV28	NA
CASSLNPGSTYEQYF	TGTGCCAGCAGCTTAAATCCCGGCTCCACCTACGAGCAGTACTTC	NA	TRBJ2-7	TRBV7-6	NA
CASSLQMTVYSYEQYF	TGTGCCAGCAGCCTCCAGATGACAGTCTACTCCTACGAGCAGTACTTC	NA	TRBJ2-7	TRBV13	NA
CASSELSSYEQYF	TGTGCCAGCAGCGAACTATCCAGCTACGAGCAGTACTTC	NA	TRBJ2-7	TRBV21-1	NA
CASSLLGGRDLNTEAFF	TGTGCCAGCAGCCTACTAGGGGGCAGGGACCTGAACACTGAAGCTTTCTTT	NA	TRBJ1-1	TRBV7-9	TRBD1
CASGAGSSYEQYF	TGTGCCAGCGGGGCGGGAAGCTCCTACGAGCAGTACTTC	NA	TRBJ2-7	TRBV28	NA
CATSDLAAGGPQETQYF	TGTGCCACCAGTGATTTGGCCGCGGGAGGGCCCCAAGAGACCCAGTACTTC	NA	TRBJ2-5	TRBV24-1	TRBD2
CASRTGQTYNEQFF	TGTGCCAGCAGGACGGGACAGACCTACAATGAGCAGTTCTTC	NA	TRBJ2-1	TRBV7-9	TRBD1
CASSSPSRASSYEQYF	TGTGCCAGCAGCTCCCCTTCGAGAGCTAGCTCCTACGAGCAGTACTTC	NA	TRBJ2-7	TRBV6-2/TRBV6-3	NA